Below, 24 T cell receptor beta chains from the same sample are listed, as sequenced in a study of technical replicates of blood from a few donors. Some clones are missing from TCRdb's copy, which holds only in-frame ones; the method was immunoSEQ multiplex PCR. The repertoire includes approximately 73,000 clones, nearly 95% of them detected once, and about 0.4% sits in the top ten. Sequencing was carried out using T cells isolated from PBMCs. These receptors were taken from a human donor in good health.

This chain connects TRBV25-1 to TRBJ1-3, with D perhaps matching TRBD1 (5 bases). The V and J ends lost 2 bases and 2 bases respectively, with 7 bases between them. This CDR3 has 14 amino acids. Looked up from germline, CDR1 is MGHDK and CDR2 is SYGVNS. This CDR3 is CASSEVTAGNTIYF. The CDR3 coding sequence is TGTGCCAGCAGTGAAGTGACAGCTGGAAACACCATATATTTT.

The gene calls are TRBV27 and TRBJ2-7; 7 bases align to TRBD2. Germline V gene data show CDR1 as MNHEY and CDR2 as SMNVEV (reference sequence). Unmatched junction bases numbered 0, after V lost 2 bases and J lost 5 bases. CDR3 size: 12 residues. Here the CDR3 DNA reads TGTGCCAGCAGTTTAGGGGGGGACGAGCAGTACTTC. As protein: CASSLGGDEQYF.

The chain couples TRBV27 to TRBJ2-1, with a weak D call TRBD1 (6 bases). The V end lost 5 bases, the J end lost 3 bases, and 17 bases lay between the germline ends. Germline V gives CDR1 MNHEY, CDR2 SMNVEV (reference sequence). The CDR3 runs 16 residues. CDR3 loop: CASSRDKSMDYNEQFF. Here the CDR3 DNA reads TGTGCCAGCAGTCGGGACAAGAGTATGGACTACAATGAGCAGTTCTTC.

J is TRBJ2-3 and V is TRBV11-2, with 9 bases fitting TRBD1. Per germline, CDR1 SGHAT and CDR2 FQNNGV. V was clipped by 6 bases and J by 3 bases; unmatched bases: 4. The CDR3 loop spans 14 amino acids. DNA for the CDR3: TGTGCCAGCAGTCCGACAGGGGGGACAGATACGCAGTATTTT. Translated: CASSPTGGTDTQYF.

This chain links TRBV4-1 with TRBJ2-5, with TRBD1 as a possible D gene (5 bases). The CDR3 is 17 amino acids. V lost 4 bases and J 5 bases, leaving 23 bases between the germline ends. Germline CDR1 reads MGHRA; CDR2 reads YSYEKL. The CDR3, as DNA: TGCGCCAGCAGCCGAGTTCACAGGACAATCCCAGGGGAGACCCAGTACTTC. Amino acid sequence: CASSRVHRTIPGETQYF.

The V gene is TRBV30, the J gene TRBJ1-3; TRBD1 agrees at 8 bases. Trimming at V came to 4 bases and at J to 0 bases, leaving 5 bases not matched to a gene. In germline, CDR1 is GTSNPN, CDR2 SVGIG (reference sequence). The CDR3 extends over 15 amino acids. Here the CDR3 DNA reads TGTGCCTGGACTTTAACAGGGGGCTCTGGAAACACCATATATTTT. Translated, it gives CAWTLTGGSGNTIYF.

In DNA form, the CDR3 reads TGTGCCAGCAGCCCCCGGACAGGGACAGATACGCAGTATTTT. Residues: CASSPRTGTDTQYF. The rearrangement uses TRBV5-4 and TRBJ2-3, with 8 bases aligning to TRBD1. Germline V gene data show CDR1 as SGHNT and CDR2 as YYREEE (reference sequence). J lost 3 bases, V lost 4 bases, and 4 bases had no gene match. CDR3 size: 14 residues.

The count of this clone is one. This rearrangement joins TRBV6-5 to TRBJ1-5; TRBD1 might be the D (5 bases). CDR1 and CDR2 from the germline V gene are MNHEY and SVGAGI. V lost 2 bases and J lost 6, with 11 bases in between. The CDR3 covers 14 residues. The CDR3 is CASSYGGGGQPQHF. CDR3 coding DNA: TGTGCCAGCAGTTACGGCGGGGGTGGTCAGCCCCAGCATTTT.

V usage is TRBV9 and J usage is TRBJ1-4; 8 positions agree with TRBD1. Germline V gives CDR1 SGDLS, CDR2 YYNGEE. J was trimmed by 2 bases and V by 4 bases; bases with no gene match: 10. The CDR3 loop spans 17 amino acids. The CDR3 nucleotides read TGTGCCAGCAGCCCGTCTCAGGGGGCACGGACTAATGAAAAACTGTTTTTT. The encoded protein is CASSPSQGARTNEKLFF.

V is TRBV7-9 and J is TRBJ2-3; D not certain. V shed 5 bases and J shed 0 bases, with 9 bases lying between them. The CDR3 runs to 14 residues. Germline CDR1 SEHNR, CDR2 FQNEAQ (reference sequence). CDR3 loop: CASSEIWSTDTQYF. CDR3 in DNA: TGTGCCAGCAGCGAGATATGGAGCACAGATACGCAGTATTTT.

The genes are TRBV7-6 and TRBJ2-7; 10 nucleotides agree with TRBD2. The germline V gene encodes CDR1 SGHVS and CDR2 FNYEAQ. V lost 8 bases and J lost 4; bases outside the gene matches: 11. This CDR3 has 15 residues. CDR3 region: CASVERSSGGYEQYF. CDR3 in DNA: TGTGCCAGCGTCGAGCGTTCTAGCGGGGGTTACGAGCAGTACTTC.

The chain employs TRBV7-7 and TRBJ2-2; 7 nucleotides line up with TRBD1. The germline V gene encodes CDR1 SSHAT and CDR2 FNYEAQ (reference sequence). The CDR3 loop spans 12 amino acids. The DNA of the CDR3 is TGTGCAGCTGGGCAGGGGGCCGGGGAGCTGTTTTTT. Amino acid sequence: CAAGQGAGELFF. The variable domain in full, completed from reference TRBV7-7 and TRBJ2-2, reads GAGVSQSPRYKVTKRGQDVTLRCDPISSHATLYWYQQALGQGPEFLTYFNYEAQPDKSGLPSDRFSAERPEGSISTLTIQRTEQRDSAMYRCAAGQGAGELFFGEGSRLTVL.

As for this clone: This sample also contains other DNA sequences that code for the same CDR3. The V call is TRBV29-1, the J call TRBJ1-1; 8 positions agree with TRBD1. This CDR3 is built from 14 residues. CDR1 and CDR2 (germline): SQVTM, ANQGSEA. Germline trimming cut 7 bases from V and 0 bases from J; bases unmatched to any gene: 7. The DNA of the CDR3 is TGCAGCGGCTCATTGGGACAGGTGAACACTGAAGCTTTCTTT. It codes for CSGSLGQVNTEAFF.

This CDR3 reads CASSPRTGFAYEQYF. The CDR3 DNA follows: TGCGCCAGCAGCCCACGGACAGGGTTTGCCTACGAGCAGTACTTC. The chain uses TRBV4-1 and TRBJ2-7, with 8 bases that match TRBD1. Germline V gives CDR1 MGHRA, CDR2 YSYEKL. The CDR3 spans 15 residues. V gave up 4 bases and J gave up 2 bases; unmatched junction bases: 7.

The chain employs TRBV27 and TRBJ2-5; D might be TRBD2 (7 bases). The CDR3 loop spans 21 amino acids. V shed 6 bases and J shed 2 bases, with 34 bases lying between them. The V gene's germline CDR1 is MNHEY and CDR2 SMNVEV (reference sequence). The CDR3 DNA reads as TGTGCCAGCAGAGGGCTGTCCTTCGGGGGCTTGGCTAGCGGAGGACAAGAGACCCAGTACTTC. The encoded protein is CASRGLSFGGLASGGQETQYF.

V usage is TRBV11-2 and J usage is TRBJ2-1; 8 nucleotides agree with TRBD1. Trimming cost V 2 bases and J 3 bases; bases outside gene matches: 3. The germline V gene encodes CDR1 SGHAT and CDR2 FQNNGV. The CDR3 is made up of 15 amino acids. CDR3 residues: CASSLSGTGYNEQFF. CDR3 sequence (DNA): TGTGCCAGCAGCTTATCCGGGACAGGCTACAATGAGCAGTTCTTC.

The J gene is TRBJ2-1, the V gene TRBV5-1; D ambiguous. Germline loops: CDR1 SGHRS, CDR2 YFSETQ. Trimming shortened V by 0 bases and J by 9 bases, and 16 bases separated the two germline ends. This CDR3 region has 15 residues. CDR3 residues: CASSLAQSSRGEQFF. The CDR3 DNA reads TGCGCCAGCAGCTTGGCCCAGTCGAGCCGCGGTGAGCAGTTCTTC.

This sequence joins TRBV30 and TRBJ2-3; a weak D match, TRBD1 (6 bases). Trimming took off 2 bases at V and 3 bases at J, with 12 bases between the two ends. Looked up from germline, CDR1 is GTSNPN and CDR2 is SVGIG (reference sequence). The CDR3 covers 14 residues. The CDR3, as DNA: TGTGCCTGGAGTAAGGCAGGGGTGACAGATACGCAGTATTTT. It yields the protein CAWSKAGVTDTQYF.

The chain recombines TRBV7-2 with TRBJ2-2; no reliable D call. The CDR3 loop spans 12 amino acids. V was pared by 5 bases and J by 5 bases, with 6 bases between. Per germline, CDR1 SGHTA and CDR2 FQGNSA. The CDR3 nucleotides are TGTGCCAGCAGCAAGCCAACCGGGGAGCTGTTTTTT. It translates to CASSKPTGELFF.

The sample holds one count of this clone. The rearrangement links TRBV2 to TRBJ1-3; D is perhaps TRBD1 (6 bases). V lost 2 bases and J 3 bases, leaving 14 bases between the germline ends. The CDR3 runs 16 residues. The V gene's germline CDR1 is SNHLY and CDR2 FYNNEI. This chain's CDR3 is CASSESPTGNGNTIYF. The CDR3 region has the DNA TGTGCCAGCAGTGAATCCCCCACAGGGAATGGAAACACCATATATTTT.

The chain uses TRBV7-3 and TRBJ2-3; weak D call: TRBD2 (6 bases). CDR1 and CDR2 (germline): SGHTA, FQGTGA. This CDR3 is 16 amino acids long. V lost 5 bases to trimming and J lost 0 bases, with 15 bases between them. The CDR3 is CASSLPISGSTDTQYF. CDR3 nucleotide sequence: TGTGCCAGCAGCCTCCCCATCAGCGGGAGCACAGATACGCAGTATTTT.

The chain recombines TRBV14 with TRBJ2-7, with D tentatively TRBD1 (6 bases). CDR3 length: 14 residues. Germline V gene lookup returns CDR1 SGHDN and CDR2 FVKESK. The ends were cut back, 4 bases at V and 4 bases at J, with 14 bases in the middle. The CDR3 region is CASSPTGNLYEQYF. The CDR3 coding sequence is TGTGCCAGCAGCCCCACAGGGAACTTATACGAGCAGTACTTC.

V usage is TRBV5-5 and J usage is TRBJ2-5; 10 nucleotides align to TRBD2. Germline V gene lookup returns CDR1 SGHKS and CDR2 YYEKEE (reference sequence). CDR3 length equals 15 residues. Trimming cost V 3 bases and J 5 bases; bases outside gene matches: 7. The CDR3 loop reads CASSYLAGDGETQYF. In nucleotides, the CDR3 is TGTGCCAGCAGCTATCTAGCGGGAGACGGTGAGACCCAGTACTTC.

This clone was observed a single time. This chain joins TRBV7-8 and TRBJ1-1, with D unresolved. The CDR3 spans 13 residues. The germline CDR1 and CDR2 sequences are SGHVS and FQNEAQ. Trimming removed 7 bases from V and 6 bases from J, with 15 bases in between. The CDR3 is CASTSLRVSEAFF. The CDR3 bases are TGTGCCAGCACCTCTCTTCGGGTCTCTGAAGCTTTCTTT.